This record looks at one TCR beta chain sequence and its context. These data are taken from a study of blood T cell repertoires in COVID-19. Study as a whole: Acute and convalescent COVID-19 specimens originated in the United States, Italy and Spain.

Trimming at V came to 3 bases and at J to 6 bases, leaving 10 bases not matched to a gene. The germline CDR1 and CDR2 sequences are LNHDA and SQIVND (reference sequence). The CDR3 is 17 residues long. In the original analysis: Scientists estimated how many nucleated cells there were by amplifying reference gene primers. Assay used: immunoSEQ multiplex PCR; TCRdb lists only in-frame clones, some missing. V, J and clone size are those of that table, while D and trimming were read from the DNA. The sample yields around 180,000 clones, 60% to 80% seen once. The chain links TRBV19 to TRBJ2-3; 12 nucleotides line up with TRBD2. The specimen was peripheral blood. This clonotype was sampled from a man in his 60s with active or convalescent COVID-19. In DNA, the CDR3 is TGTGCCAGTAGTATTAGGACTAGCGGGGCCACCGGTGATACGCAGTATTTT. This codes for CASSIRTSGATGDTQYF. The full variable domain, with the rest looked up from reference TRBV19 and TRBJ2-3, is DGGITQSPKYLFRKEGQNVTLSCEQNLNHDAMYWYRQDPGQGLRLIYYSQIVNDFQKGDIAEGYSVSREKKESFPLTVTSAQKNPTAFYLCASSIRTSGATGDTQYFGPGTRLTVL.